The rows below give T cell receptor beta chains drawn from one sample of a study of CD8+ T cells in alopecia areata. Clones were sequenced by immunoSEQ multiplex PCR, and TCRdb holds only the in-frame ones, with some missing. The profile shows some 160,000 clones, roughly 65% of them singletons. The sample in question was CD4+ T cells sorted from blood, obtained at week 4, from a patient treated with tofacitinib. These receptors all come from a human donor with alopecia areata. The CDR3 runs from the conserved cysteine through the conserved F or W. A row's size may be missing; if present it is once, few, many or a size class.

J gene	V gene	clone size	CDR3 protein
TRBJ2-5	TRBV29-1	.	CSVGFDAYQETQYF
TRBJ2-5	TRBV7-9	.	CASSSGPPSGTQYF
TRBJ2-1	TRBV29-1	.	CSVPRTGTVEQFF
TRBJ2-4	TRBV30	.	CAWSVQGISIQYF
TRBJ2-5	TRBV5-1	.	CASSSAGQETQYF
TRBJ1-3	TRBV30	.	CAWRQTPLGGNTIYF
TRBJ2-2	TRBV30	.	CAYLRGAGELFF
TRBJ1-2	TRBV15	.	CATSNRGAGGYTF
TRBJ1-5	TRBV9	.	CASSVQGGQPQHF
TRBJ2-1	TRBV5-1	once	CASSLGLSSYNEQFF
TRBJ2-7	TRBV12-5	.	CASGRDRVYEQYF
TRBJ1-1	TRBV29-1	.	CSAAEGGGTEAFF
TRBJ2-1	TRBV29-1	.	CSGVAGSTYNEQFF
TRBJ2-7	TRBV29-1	.	CSVDTGQGLSYEQYF
TRBJ1-1	TRBV7-6	.	CASSLSPPGSFMNTEAFF
TRBJ2-5	TRBV13	.	CASSVRGGETQYF
TRBJ1-6	TRBV7-2	.	CASSAFNSPLHF
TRBJ1-2	TRBV30	.	CAWSVAWGNGYTF
TRBJ2-5	TRBV29-1	.	CSVGDREQTQYF
TRBJ2-6	TRBV4-1	.	CASSRPGQGKPGANVLTF
TRBJ1-3	TRBV5-1	.	CASSLESSGNTIYF
TRBJ1-1	TRBV5-6	.	CASSLGGVYTEAFF
TRBJ1-2	TRBV30	.	CAWSGTGASNYGYTF
TRBJ1-4	TRBV11-2	few	CASCSSFGEKLFF
TRBJ2-1	TRBV2	.	CASSDLRGVEQFF
TRBJ1-1	TRBV20-1	.	CSARGAFF
TRBJ1-6	TRBV4-3	.	CASSQEPAKGSSYNSPLHF
TRBJ2-5	TRBV29-1	.	CSVVTYQETQYF
TRBJ1-4	TRBV30	.	CAWGQGEGEKLFF
TRBJ1-2	TRBV5-1	.	CASSVTGPGYTF
TRBJ1-2	TRBV11-2	.	CASSIDPAGTGDYGYTF
TRBJ2-1	TRBV10-3	few	CAISSGGLKFF
TRBJ1-2	TRBV29-1	.	CSATGVGGYTF
TRBJ1-2	TRBV10-3	.	CAIRGPSYGYTF
TRBJ2-5	TRBV4-1	.	CASSQAPPETQYF
TRBJ2-3	TRBV7-8	few	CASSPGHTQYF
TRBJ2-1	TRBV29-1	.	CSVERGNEQFF
TRBJ1-5	TRBV6-6	few	CASSFNQGRNQPQHF
TRBJ1-5	TRBV7-6	.	CASSQTMDTSGPQHF
TRBJ2-2	TRBV2	once	CASSEEQGARYTGELFF
TRBJ2-7	TRBV27	.	CASSRREHSYEQYF
TRBJ2-5	TRBV6-6	.	CASSYRVEETQYF
TRBJ1-1	TRBV30	few	CAWTPGRRNTEAFF
TRBJ1-6	TRBV7-9	once	CASSLDLSNSPLHF
TRBJ2-7	TRBV9	.	CASSVEVTSGEQYF
TRBJ2-7	TRBV6-5	.	CASRRDSLYEQYF
TRBJ2-7	TRBV5-6	.	CASSLGLAMDEQYF
TRBJ1-2	TRBV11-2	.	CASSFTQGHRGYTF
TRBJ2-1	TRBV30	few	CAWSGHSYNEQFF
TRBJ2-5	TRBV5-1	.	CASSRGTSGEETQYF
TRBJ1-6	TRBV5-1	.	CASSRAEDSPLHF
TRBJ1-5	TRBV2	.	CASSAEGGQPQHF
TRBJ2-1	TRBV18	.	CASSPPSGTEQFF
TRBJ1-1	TRBV29-1	.	CSVATGLGTEAFF
TRBJ1-5	TRBV29-1	.	CSARTGTQPQHF
TRBJ2-7	TRBV6-5	.	CASSYLRGADEQYF
TRBJ1-4	TRBV30	once	CAWRGGNEKLFF
TRBJ2-3	TRBV30	.	CAWNQGDTQYF